The TCR beta chain under discussion was sequenced for a study of blood T cell repertoires in COVID-19. Study-level background: Acute and convalescent COVID-19 samples came from the United States, Italy and Spain.

Clones were read by immunoSEQ multiplex PCR, and TCRdb kept only the in-frame ones, dropping some. The sample includes about 41,000 clones, 83% of them seen just once. Germline loops: CDR1 LGHDT, CDR2 YNNKEL (reference sequence). V was pared by 0 bases and J by 3 bases, with 12 bases between. The CDR3 is made up of 16 amino acids. The clonotype originates from a woman of 80 years or more with active or convalescent COVID-19. Sequencing input: peripheral blood. The chain is built from TRBV3-1 (or the pseudogene TRBV3-2) and TRBJ2-1; D not certain. CDR3 nucleotide sequence: TGTGCCAGCAGCCAAGATGAGGTAGCAATCTACAATGAGCAGTTCTTC. Translating it yields CASSQDEVAIYNEQFF.